This entry is about one TCR beta chain. Antigen: not known. The sample is drawn from a study of STAT5B mutations in CD4+ large granular lymphocyte leukemia. CDR1 is SNHLY, CDR2 FYNNEI, per germline. CDR3 length equals 17 residues. Trimming stripped 4 bases from V and 0 bases from J, with 16 bases between. Whole-study results and caveats: Patient CD4-sorted repertoires stayed more clonal than healthy ones after leukemic-clone removal. Main leukemic clonotypes were patient-specific, but roughly 25% appeared at low frequency elsewhere.

Source study methods: A productive frequency of 2.59 x 10-5 was the lowest detectable. The table came from immunoSEQ multiplex PCR; TCRdb's copy has only in-frame clones and leaves some out. V and J calls and clone size are as listed in that table; D and trimming were resolved from the DNA. The sample has about 28,000 clones; under 85% are singletons. The chain has TRBV2 and TRBJ1-5, with no clear D. The TCR originated in a human donor in good health. The sequenced sample was CD4+ T cells from blood buffy coats. The CDR3 is CASSARPGLYSNQPQHF. As DNA, the CDR3 is TGTGCCAGCAGTGCTCGCCCCGGCCTGTATAGCAATCAGCCCCAGCATTTT. Drawing the rest from reference TRBV2 and TRBJ1-5, the complete variable domain is EPEVTQTPSHQVTQMGQEVILRCVPISNHLYFYWYRQILGQKVEFLVSFYNNEISEKSEIFDDQFSVERPDGSNFTLKIRSTKLEDSAMYFCASSARPGLYSNQPQHFGDGTRLSIL.